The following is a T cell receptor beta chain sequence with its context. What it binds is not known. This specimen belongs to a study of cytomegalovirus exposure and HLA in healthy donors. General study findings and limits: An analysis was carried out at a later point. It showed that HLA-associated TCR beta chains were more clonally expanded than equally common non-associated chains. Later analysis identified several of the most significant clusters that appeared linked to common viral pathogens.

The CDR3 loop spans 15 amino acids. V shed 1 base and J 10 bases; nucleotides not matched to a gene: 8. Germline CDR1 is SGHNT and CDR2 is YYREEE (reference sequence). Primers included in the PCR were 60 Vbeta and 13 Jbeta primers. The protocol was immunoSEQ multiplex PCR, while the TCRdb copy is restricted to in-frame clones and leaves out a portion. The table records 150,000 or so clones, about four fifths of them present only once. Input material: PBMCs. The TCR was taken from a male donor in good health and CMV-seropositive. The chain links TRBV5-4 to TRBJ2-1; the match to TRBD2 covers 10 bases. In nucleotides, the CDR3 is TGTGCCAGCAGCTTGCCTAGCGGGAGTGGTCGGGAGCAGTTCTTC. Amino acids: CASSLPSGSGREQFF.